Listed below are T cell receptor beta chains from one sample, sequenced in a study of T cell repertoires in cytomegalovirus infection. Antigen specificity for these receptors is unknown. TCRdb reprocessed the reads with MiXCR, giving one entry per CDR3 protein. The table records about 220,000 distinct CDR3 sequences, roughly 34% of them present only once. The sample here was CD8+ T cells from cultured PBMCs, taken from culture after CMV antigen stimulation. Receptor source: a human donor in good health (CMV status not recorded). Some clones in this sample may be carry-over from other donors' samples. Each CDR3 is given with its conserved first and last residue. The D gene is left open where the match is weak. The listing skips clone size in some rows; elsewhere it reads once, few, many or a size class.

cdr3_nt	cdr3_aa	clone_size	d_call	v_call	j_call
TGTGCCAGCAGCTTGGATGGGGGCTACCACAATGAGCAGTTCTTC	CASSLDGGYHNEQFF	.	.	TRBV5-4	TRBJ2-1
TGTGCCAGCAGCCTTCGCGCCCAATTTGGGGAGGGTGGCTACACCTTC	CASSLRAQFGEGGYTF	few	.	TRBV7-8	TRBJ1-2
TGTGCCAGCAGCCAAGGAGTTTGGGGGAGCACAGATACGCAGTATTTT	CASSQGVWGSTDTQYF	few	.	TRBV14	TRBJ2-3
TGTGCCAGCAGTTACGGCGCAGGGAACAATGAGCAGTTCTTC	CASSYGAGNNEQFF	.	.	TRBV6-5	TRBJ2-1
TGTGCCACCGGGCAGGGTTTCGGGTACGAGCAGTACTTC	CATGQGFGYEQYF	.	.	TRBV2	TRBJ2-7
TGCAGTGCTAGAGAAGACAGGGGACTTGAAGCTTTCTTT	CSAREDRGLEAFF	.	TRBD1	TRBV20-1	TRBJ1-1
TGTGCCAGTTACCGACACAGGGGCAGCAACACTGAAGCTTTCTTT	CASYRHRGSNTEAFF	few	TRBD1	TRBV28	TRBJ1-1
TGTGCCAGCAGCTTAGGGCATTCGGGGAGAACCACTGAAGCTTTCTTT	CASSLGHSGRTTEAFF	many	.	TRBV7-6	TRBJ1-1
TGTGCCAGCAGCCGGACAGAGCTCCAAGAGACCCAGTACTTC	CASSRTELQETQYF	many	.	TRBV7-2	TRBJ2-5
TGTGCCAGCAGCTTGTGGCAGAGCAATCAGCCCCAGCATTTT	CASSLWQSNQPQHF	once	.	TRBV5-6	TRBJ1-5
TGTGCCAGCAGTCGCCGAGAAGGGACAGGAAACACCATATATTTT	CASSRREGTGNTIYF	few	.	TRBV2	TRBJ1-3
TGTGCCAGCAGCCCCCGACAGGGTGGAGCAGATACGCAGTATTTT	CASSPRQGGADTQYF	many	TRBD1	TRBV12-3/TRBV12-4	TRBJ2-3
TGTGCCAGCAGCGCGGACGGGGGAGGCTACACCTTC	CASSADGGGYTF	.	.	TRBV9	TRBJ1-2
TGTGCCAGCAGCTGGGACTTGGATGATACGCAGTATTTT	CASSWDLDDTQYF	.	.	TRBV7-3	TRBJ2-3
TGTGCCACCTGGGACAGAAACACCGGGGAGCTGTTTTTT	CATWDRNTGELFF	.	TRBD1	TRBV27	TRBJ2-2
TGTGCCAGCAGCCAAGATCTGGTGGGGACAGGGGGGAATCAGCCCCAGCATTTT	CASSQDLVGTGGNQPQHF	.	TRBD1	TRBV4-2	TRBJ1-5
TGTGCCAGCGGGCCCGTGGGGGTCCAAGAGACCCAGTACTTC	CASGPVGVQETQYF	.	.	TRBV7-8	TRBJ2-5
TGCGCCAGCAGCCAAGATCTGGCCTACAATCAGCCCCAGCATTTT	CASSQDLAYNQPQHF	.	.	TRBV4-1	TRBJ1-5
TGTGCCAGCAGCTTCAGCAGGAACACCGGGGAGCTGTTTTTT	CASSFSRNTGELFF	.	.	TRBV7-6	TRBJ2-2
TGTGCCAGCAGCTTAACTAGGACAGGGAACAATGAGCAGTTCTTC	CASSLTRTGNNEQFF	.	TRBD1	TRBV11-2	TRBJ2-1
TGTGCCAGCAGTTTAGTGGGGTCGCAACCAGCCTACGAGCAGTACTTC	CASSLVGSQPAYEQYF	few	.	TRBV27	TRBJ2-7
TGTGCCAGCAGCTTAAGAGTGTTAACACCCTCTGGAAACACCATATATTTT	CASSLRVLTPSGNTIYF	.	.	TRBV7-2	TRBJ1-3